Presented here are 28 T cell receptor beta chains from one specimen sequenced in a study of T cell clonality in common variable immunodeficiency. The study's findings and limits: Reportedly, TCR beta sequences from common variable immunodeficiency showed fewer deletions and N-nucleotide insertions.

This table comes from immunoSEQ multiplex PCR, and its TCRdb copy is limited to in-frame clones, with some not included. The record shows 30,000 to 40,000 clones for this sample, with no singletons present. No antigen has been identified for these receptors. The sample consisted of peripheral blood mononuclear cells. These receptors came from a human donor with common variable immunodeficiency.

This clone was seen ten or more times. CDR3 amino acids: CASSSDSTNEQFF. CDR3 DNA (partial): TGTGCCAGCAGTTCGGACAGTACCAATGAG. This chain connects TRBV7-9 to TRBJ2-1, with a tentative D call TRBD1 (6 bases). The read gets to within 3 residues of the CDR3 end, and the germline J gene fills in the rest. V was trimmed by 6 bases and J by 6 bases, leaving 12 bases between them. Germline V gene lookup returns CDR1 SEHNR and CDR2 FQNEAQ (reference sequence). This CDR3 region has 13 residues.

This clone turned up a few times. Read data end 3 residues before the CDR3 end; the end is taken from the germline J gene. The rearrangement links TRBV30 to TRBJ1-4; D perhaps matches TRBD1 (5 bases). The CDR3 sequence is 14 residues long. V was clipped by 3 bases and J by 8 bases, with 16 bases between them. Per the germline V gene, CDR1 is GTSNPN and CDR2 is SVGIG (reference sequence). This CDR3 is CAWRGGEEGEKLFF. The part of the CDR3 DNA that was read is TGTGCCTGGAGGGGGGGGGAGGAGGGCGAAAAA.

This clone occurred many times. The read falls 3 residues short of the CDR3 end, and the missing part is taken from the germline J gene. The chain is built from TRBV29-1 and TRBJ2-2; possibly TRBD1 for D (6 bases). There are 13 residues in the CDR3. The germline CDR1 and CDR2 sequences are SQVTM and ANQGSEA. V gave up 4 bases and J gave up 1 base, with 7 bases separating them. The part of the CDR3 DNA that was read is TGCAGCGTTGGGACAGTGAACACCGGGGAG. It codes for CSVGTVNTGE. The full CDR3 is CSVGTVNTGELFF.

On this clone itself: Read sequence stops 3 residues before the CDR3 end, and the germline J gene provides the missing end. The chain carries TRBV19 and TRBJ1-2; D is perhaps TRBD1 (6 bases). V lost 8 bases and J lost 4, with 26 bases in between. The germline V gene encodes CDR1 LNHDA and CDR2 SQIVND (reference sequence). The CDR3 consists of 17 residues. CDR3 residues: CASSMTQQQGLFYGYTF. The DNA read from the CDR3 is TGTGCCAGTTCGATGACCCAACAACAGGGCCTATTCTATGGC.

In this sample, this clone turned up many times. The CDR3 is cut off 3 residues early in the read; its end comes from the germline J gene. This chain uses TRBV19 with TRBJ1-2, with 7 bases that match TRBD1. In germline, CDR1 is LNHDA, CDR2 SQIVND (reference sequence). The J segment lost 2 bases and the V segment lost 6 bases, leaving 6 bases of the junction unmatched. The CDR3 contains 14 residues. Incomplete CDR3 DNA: TGTGCCAGTAGCCCGACAGGGCAAAACTATGGC. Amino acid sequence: CASSPTGQNYG. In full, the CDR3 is CASSPTGQNYGYTF.

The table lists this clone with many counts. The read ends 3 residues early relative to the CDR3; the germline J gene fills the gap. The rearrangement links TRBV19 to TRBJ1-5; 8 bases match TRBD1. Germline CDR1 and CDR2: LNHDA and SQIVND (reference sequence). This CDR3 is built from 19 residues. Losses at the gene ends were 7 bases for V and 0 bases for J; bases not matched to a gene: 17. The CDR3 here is CASTRSGDRTFYSNQPQHF. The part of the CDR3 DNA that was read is TGTGCCAGTACTCGATCGGGGGACAGGACCTTTTATAGCAATCAGCCC.

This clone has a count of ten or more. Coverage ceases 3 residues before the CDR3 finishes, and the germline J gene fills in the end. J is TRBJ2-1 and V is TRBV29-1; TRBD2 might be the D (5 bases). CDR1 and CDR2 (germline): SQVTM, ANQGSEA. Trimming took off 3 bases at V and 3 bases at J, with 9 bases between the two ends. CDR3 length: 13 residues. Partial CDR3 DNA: TGCAGCGTTGACCCCGGGGACTACAATGAG. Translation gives CSVDPGDYNE. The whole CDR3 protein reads CSVDPGDYNEQFF.

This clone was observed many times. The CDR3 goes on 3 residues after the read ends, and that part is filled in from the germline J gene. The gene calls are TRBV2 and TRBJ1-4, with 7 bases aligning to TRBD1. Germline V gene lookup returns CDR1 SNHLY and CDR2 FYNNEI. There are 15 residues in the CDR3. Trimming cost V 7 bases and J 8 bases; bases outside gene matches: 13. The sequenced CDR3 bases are TGTGCCAGCACCTTCCAAGGGGGCGCGGGGGAAAAA. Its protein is CASTFQGGAGEK. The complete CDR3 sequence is CASTFQGGAGEKLFF.

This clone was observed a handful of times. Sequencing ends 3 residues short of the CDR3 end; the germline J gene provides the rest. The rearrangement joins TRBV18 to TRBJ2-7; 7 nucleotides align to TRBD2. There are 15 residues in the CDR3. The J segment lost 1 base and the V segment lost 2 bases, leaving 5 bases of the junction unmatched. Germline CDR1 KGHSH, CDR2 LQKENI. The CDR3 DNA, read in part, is TGTGCCAGCTCACCAGCAGGGAGGGCATCCTACGAG. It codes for CASSPAGRASYE. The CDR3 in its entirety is CASSPAGRASYEQYF.

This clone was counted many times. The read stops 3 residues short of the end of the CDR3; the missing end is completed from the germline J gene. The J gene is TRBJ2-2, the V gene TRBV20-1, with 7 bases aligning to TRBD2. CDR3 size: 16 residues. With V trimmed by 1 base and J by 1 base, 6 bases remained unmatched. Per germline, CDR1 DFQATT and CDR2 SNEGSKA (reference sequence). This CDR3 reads CSARGGLAVNTGELFF. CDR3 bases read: TGCAGTGCTAGAGGAGGCCTAGCGGTGAACACCGGGGAG.

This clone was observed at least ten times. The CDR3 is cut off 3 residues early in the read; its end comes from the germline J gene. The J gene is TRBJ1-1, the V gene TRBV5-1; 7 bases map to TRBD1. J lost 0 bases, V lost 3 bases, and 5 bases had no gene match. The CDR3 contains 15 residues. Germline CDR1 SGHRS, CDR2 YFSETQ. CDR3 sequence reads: CASSWEGQMNTEAFF. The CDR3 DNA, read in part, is TGCGCCAGCAGCTGGGAGGGACAGATGAACACTGAA.

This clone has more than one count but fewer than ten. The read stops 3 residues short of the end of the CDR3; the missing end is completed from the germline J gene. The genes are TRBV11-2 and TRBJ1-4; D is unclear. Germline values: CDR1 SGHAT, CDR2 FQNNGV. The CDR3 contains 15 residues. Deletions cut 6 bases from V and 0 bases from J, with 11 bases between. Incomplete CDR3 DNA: TGTGCCAGCAGTTCCCACGGTGCAACTAATGAAAAA. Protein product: CASSSHGATNEK. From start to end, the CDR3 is CASSSHGATNEKLFF.

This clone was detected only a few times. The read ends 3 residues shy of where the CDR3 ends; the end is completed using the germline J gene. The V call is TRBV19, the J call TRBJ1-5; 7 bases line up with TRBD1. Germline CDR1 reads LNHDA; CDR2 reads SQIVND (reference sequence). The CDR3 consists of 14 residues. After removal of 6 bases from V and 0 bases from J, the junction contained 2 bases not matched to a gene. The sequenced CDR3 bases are TGTGCCAGTAGCCGGGACAGTAGCAATCAGCCC. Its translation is CASSRDSSNQP. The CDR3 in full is CASSRDSSNQPQHF.

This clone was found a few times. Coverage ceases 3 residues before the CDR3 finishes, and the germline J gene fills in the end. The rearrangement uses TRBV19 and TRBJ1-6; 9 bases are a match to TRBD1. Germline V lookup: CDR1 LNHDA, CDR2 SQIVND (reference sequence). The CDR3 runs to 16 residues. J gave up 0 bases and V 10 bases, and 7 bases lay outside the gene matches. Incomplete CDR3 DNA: TGTGCCAACAATTGGGGACAGGGCTCCTATAATTCACCC. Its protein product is CANNWGQGSYNSP. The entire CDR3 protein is CANNWGQGSYNSPLHF.

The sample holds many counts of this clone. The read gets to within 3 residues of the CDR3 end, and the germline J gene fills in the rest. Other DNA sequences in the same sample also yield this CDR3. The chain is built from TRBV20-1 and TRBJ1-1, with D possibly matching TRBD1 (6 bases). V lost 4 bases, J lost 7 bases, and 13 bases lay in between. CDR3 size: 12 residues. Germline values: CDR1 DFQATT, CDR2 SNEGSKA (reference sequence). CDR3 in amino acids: CSATPQGDEAFF. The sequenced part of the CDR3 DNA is TGCAGTGCTACCCCACAGGGTGATGAA.

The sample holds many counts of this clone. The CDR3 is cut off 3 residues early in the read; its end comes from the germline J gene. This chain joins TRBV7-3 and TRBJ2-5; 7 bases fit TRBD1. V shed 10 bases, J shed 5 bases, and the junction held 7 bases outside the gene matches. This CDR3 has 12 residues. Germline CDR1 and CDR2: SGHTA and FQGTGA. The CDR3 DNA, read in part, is TGTGCCAACCAGGGGGATTGGGAGACC. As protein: CANQGDWET. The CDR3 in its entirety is CANQGDWETQYF.

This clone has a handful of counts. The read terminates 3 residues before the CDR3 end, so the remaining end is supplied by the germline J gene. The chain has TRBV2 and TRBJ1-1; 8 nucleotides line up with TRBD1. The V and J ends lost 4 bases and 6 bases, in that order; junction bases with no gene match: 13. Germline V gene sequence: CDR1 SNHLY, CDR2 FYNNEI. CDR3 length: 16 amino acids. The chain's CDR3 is CASSVIPGGYYSEAFF. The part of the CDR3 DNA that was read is TGTGCCAGCAGTGTTATCCCAGGGGGCTATTATTCTGAA.

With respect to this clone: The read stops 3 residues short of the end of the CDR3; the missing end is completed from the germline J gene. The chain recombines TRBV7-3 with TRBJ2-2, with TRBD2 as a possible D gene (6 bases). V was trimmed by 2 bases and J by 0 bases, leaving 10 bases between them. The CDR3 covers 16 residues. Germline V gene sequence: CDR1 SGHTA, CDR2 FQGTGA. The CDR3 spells CASSLAGTANTGELFF. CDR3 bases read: TGTGCCAGCAGCTTAGCCGGGACTGCGAACACCGGGGAG.

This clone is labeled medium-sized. CDR3 bases read: TGTGCCAGCTCACCATCGACAGATAGTCGTGGC. This codes for CASSPSTDSRG. The entire CDR3 protein is CASSPSTDSRGYTF. The V and J genes are TRBV18 and TRBJ1-2, with D perhaps TRBD1 (5 bases). The read gets to within 3 residues of the CDR3 end, and the germline J gene fills in the rest. The CDR3 length is 14 residues. CDR1 and CDR2 from the germline V gene are KGHSH and LQKENI. The V end was cut by 2 bases, the J end by 7 bases, with 14 bases between.

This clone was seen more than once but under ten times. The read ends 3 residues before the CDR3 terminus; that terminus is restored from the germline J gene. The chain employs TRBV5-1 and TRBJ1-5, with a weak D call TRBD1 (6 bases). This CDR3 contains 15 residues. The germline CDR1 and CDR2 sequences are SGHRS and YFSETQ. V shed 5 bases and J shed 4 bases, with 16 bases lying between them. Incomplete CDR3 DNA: TGCGCCAGCAGTATACAGGGTGACGGTAATCAGCCC. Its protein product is CASSIQGDGNQP. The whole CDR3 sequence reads CASSIQGDGNQPQHF.

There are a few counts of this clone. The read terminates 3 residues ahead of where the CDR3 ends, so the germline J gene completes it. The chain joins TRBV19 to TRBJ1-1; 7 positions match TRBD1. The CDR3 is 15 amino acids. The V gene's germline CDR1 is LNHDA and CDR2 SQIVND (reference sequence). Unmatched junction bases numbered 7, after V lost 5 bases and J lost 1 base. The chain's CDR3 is CASSPGDRENTEAFF. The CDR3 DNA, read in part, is TGTGCCAGTAGTCCCGGGGACAGAGAGAACACTGAA. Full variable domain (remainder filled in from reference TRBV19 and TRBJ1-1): DGGITQSPKYLFRKEGQNVTLSCEQNLNHDAMYWYRQDPGQGLRLIYYSQIVNDFQKGDIAEGYSVSREKKESFPLTVTSAQKNPTAFYLCASSPGDRENTEAFFGQGTRLTVV.

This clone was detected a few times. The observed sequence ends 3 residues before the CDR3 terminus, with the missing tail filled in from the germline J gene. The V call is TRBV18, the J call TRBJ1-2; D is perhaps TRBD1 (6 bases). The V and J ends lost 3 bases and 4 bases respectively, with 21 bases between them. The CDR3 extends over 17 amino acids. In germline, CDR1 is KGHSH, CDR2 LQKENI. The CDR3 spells CASSPNYGKGDSYGYTF. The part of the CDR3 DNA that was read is TGTGCCAGCTCACCTAACTACGGGAAGGGGGATAGCTATGGC.

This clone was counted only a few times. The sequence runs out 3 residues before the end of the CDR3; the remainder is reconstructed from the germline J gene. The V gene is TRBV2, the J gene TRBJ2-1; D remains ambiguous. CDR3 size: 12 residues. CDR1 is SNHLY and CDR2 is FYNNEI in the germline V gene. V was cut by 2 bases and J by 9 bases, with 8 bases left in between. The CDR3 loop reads CASSETAFEQFF. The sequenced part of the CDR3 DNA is TGTGCCAGCAGTGAAACAGCCTTTGAG.

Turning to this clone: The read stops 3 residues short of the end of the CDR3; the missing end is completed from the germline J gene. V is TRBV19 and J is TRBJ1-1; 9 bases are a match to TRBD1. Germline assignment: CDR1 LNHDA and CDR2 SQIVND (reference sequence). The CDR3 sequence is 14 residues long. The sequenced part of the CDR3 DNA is TGTGCCAGTAGTGAAAGGACAGGGGCCGATATG. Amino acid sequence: CASSERTGADM. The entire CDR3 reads CASSERTGADMAFF.

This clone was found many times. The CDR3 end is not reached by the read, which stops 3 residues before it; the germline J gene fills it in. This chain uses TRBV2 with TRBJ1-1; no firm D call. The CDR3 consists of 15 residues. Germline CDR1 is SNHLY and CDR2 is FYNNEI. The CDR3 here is CASSELGVGWFLAFF. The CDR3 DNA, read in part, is TGTGCCAGCAGTGAACTAGGAGTTGGGTGGTTTTTG.

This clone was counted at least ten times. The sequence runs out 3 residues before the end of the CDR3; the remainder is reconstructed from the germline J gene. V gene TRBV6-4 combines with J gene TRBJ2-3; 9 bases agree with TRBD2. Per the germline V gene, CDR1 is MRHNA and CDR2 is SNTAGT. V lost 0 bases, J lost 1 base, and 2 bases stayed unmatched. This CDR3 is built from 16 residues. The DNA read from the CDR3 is TGTGCCAGCAGTGACTCGCCTAGCGGGGGCACAGATACG. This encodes CASSDSPSGGTDT. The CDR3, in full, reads CASSDSPSGGTDTQYF.

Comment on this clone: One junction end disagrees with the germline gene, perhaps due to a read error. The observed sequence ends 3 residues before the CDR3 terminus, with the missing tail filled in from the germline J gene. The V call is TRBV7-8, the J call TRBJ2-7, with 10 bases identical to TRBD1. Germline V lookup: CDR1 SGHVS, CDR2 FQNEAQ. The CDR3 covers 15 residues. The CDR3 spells CVSSGRQGAQYEQYF. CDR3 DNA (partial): TGTGTCAGCAGCGGGAGACAGGGGGCGCAATACGAG.

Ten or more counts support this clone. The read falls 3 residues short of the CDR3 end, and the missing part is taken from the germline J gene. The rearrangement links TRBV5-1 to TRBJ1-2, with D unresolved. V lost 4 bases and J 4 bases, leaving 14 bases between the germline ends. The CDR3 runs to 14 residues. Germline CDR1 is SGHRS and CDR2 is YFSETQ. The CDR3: CASSLSGGSYGYTF. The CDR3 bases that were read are TGCGCCAGCAGCCTAAGCGGAGGGAGCTATGGC.